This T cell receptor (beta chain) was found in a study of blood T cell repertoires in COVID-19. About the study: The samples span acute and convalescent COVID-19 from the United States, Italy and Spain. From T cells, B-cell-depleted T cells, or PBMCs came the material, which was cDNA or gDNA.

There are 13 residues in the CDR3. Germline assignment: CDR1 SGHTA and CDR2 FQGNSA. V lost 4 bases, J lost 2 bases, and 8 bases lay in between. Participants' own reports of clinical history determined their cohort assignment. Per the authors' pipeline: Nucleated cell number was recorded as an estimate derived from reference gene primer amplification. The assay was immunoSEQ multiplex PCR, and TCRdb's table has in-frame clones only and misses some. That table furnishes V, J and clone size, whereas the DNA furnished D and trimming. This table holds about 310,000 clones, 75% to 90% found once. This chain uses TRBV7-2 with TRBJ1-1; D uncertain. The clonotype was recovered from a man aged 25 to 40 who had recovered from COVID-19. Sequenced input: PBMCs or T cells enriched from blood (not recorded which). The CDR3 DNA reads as TGTGCCAGCAGCTCCCAAGCTAACACTGAAGCTTTCTTT. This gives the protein CASSSQANTEAFF.